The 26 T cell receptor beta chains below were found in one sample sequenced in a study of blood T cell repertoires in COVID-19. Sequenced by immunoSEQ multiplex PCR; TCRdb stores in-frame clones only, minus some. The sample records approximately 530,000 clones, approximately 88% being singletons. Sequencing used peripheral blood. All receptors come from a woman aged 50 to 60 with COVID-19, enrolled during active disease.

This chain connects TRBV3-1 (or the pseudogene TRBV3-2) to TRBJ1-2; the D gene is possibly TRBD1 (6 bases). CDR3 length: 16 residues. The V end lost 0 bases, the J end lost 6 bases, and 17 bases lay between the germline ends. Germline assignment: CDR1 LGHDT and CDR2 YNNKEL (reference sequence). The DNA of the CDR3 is TGTGCCAGCAGCCAAGATGCGGGTGTGGGACAACATGGCTACACCTTC. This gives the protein CASSQDAGVGQHGYTF.

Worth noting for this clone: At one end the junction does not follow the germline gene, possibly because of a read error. CDR3 amino acids: CASGFSGDSGNTIYF. The CDR3 DNA sequence: TGTGCCAGCGGCTTTTCGGGGGACTCTGGAAACACCATATATTTT. The chain employs TRBV7-9 and TRBJ1-3; TRBD1 might be the D (5 bases). The CDR3 is made up of 15 amino acids. CDR1 is SEHNR and CDR2 is FQNEAQ in the germline V gene (reference sequence).

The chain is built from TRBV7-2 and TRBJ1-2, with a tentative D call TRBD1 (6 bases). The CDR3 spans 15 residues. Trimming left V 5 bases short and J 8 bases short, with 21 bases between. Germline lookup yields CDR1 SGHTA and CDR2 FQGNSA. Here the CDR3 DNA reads TGTGCCAGCAGCGCGTACATTACAGGGTCGGAGGGCTACACCTTC. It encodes CASSAYITGSEGYTF.

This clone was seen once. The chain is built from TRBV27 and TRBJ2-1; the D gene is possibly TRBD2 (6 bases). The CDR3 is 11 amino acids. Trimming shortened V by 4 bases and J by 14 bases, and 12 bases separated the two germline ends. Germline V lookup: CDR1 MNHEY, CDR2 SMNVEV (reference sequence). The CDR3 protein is CASSYRLEEFF. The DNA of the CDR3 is TGTGCCAGCAGTTACCGACTAGAGGAGTTCTTC.

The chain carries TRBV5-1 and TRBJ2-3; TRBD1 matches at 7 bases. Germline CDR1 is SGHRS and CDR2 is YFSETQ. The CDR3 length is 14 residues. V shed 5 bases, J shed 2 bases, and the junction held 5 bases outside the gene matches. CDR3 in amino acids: CASRLDRLTDTQYF. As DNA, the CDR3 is TGCGCCAGCAGACTGGACAGGCTCACAGATACGCAGTATTTT.

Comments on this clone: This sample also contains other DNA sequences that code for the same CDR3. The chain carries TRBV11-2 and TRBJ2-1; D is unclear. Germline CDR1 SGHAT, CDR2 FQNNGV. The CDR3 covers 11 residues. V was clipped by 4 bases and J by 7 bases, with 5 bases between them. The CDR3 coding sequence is TGTGCCAGCAGCTCCAGAAATGAGCAGTTCTTC. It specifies CASSSRNEQFF.

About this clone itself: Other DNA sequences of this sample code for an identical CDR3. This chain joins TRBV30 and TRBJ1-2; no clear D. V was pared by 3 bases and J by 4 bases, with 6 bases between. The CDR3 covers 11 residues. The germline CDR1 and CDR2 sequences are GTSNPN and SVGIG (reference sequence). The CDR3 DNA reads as TGTGCCTGGAGGGCTGGCTATGGCTACACCTTC. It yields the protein CAWRAGYGYTF.

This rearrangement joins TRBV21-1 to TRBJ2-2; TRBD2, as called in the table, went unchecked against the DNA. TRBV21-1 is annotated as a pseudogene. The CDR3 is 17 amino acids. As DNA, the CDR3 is TGTGCCAGCAGCCTCGGGGACTCCCTTCAGGTCACCGGGGAGCTGTTTTTT. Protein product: CASSLGDSLQVTGELFF.

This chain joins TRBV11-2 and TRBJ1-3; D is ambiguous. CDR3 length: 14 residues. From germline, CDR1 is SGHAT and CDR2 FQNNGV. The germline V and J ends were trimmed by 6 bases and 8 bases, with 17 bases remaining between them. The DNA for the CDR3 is TGTGCCAGCAGACCCCCTTTTTACGGGGACACCATATATTTT. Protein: CASRPPFYGDTIYF.

The CDR3 loop reads CASSPQRGPTDTQYF. The CDR3 DNA follows: TGTGCCAGCTCACCACAGCGGGGACCCACAGATACGCAGTATTTT. The rearrangement links TRBV18 to TRBJ2-3, with TRBD2 matching over 7 bases. This CDR3 has 15 amino acids. V dropped 1 base and J dropped 2; count of bases not matched to a gene: 3. Germline V gives CDR1 KGHSH, CDR2 LQKENI.

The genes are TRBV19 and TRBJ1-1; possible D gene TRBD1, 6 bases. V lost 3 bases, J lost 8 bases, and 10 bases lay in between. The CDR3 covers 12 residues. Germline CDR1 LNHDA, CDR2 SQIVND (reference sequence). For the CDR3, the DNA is TGTGCCAGTAGTATGAACAGGGTGGAAGCTTTCTTT. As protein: CASSMNRVEAFF.

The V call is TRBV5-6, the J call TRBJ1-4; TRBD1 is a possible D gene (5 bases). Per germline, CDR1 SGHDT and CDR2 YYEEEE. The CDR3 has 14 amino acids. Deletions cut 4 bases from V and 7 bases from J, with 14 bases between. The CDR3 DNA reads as TGTGCCAGCAGCCACCGAGGGGAGGGTGAAAAACTGTTTTTT. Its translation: CASSHRGEGEKLFF.

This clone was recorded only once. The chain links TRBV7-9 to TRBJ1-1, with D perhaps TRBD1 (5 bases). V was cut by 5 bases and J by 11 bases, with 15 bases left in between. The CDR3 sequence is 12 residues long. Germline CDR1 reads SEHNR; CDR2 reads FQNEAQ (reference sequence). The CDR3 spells CASSPGRGMAFF. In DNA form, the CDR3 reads TGTGCCAGCAGCCCCGGTAGGGGAATGGCTTTCTTT.

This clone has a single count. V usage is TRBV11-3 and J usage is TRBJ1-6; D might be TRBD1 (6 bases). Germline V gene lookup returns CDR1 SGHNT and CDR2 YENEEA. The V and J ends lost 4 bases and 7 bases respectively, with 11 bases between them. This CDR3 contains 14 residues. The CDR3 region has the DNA TGTGCCAGCAGCTATGGACAGCTAAATTCACCCCTCCACTTT. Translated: CASSYGQLNSPLHF.

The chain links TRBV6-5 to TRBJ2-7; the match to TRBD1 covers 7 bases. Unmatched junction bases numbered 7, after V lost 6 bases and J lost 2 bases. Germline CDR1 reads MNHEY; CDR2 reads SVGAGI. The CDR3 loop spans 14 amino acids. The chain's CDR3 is CASRDRAFPYEQYF. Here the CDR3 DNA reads TGTGCCAGCAGAGACAGGGCCTTCCCCTACGAGCAGTACTTC.

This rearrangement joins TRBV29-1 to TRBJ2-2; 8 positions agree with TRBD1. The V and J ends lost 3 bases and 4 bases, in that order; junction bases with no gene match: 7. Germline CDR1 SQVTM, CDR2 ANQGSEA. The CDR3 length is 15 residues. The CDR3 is CSVDTQGESTGELFF. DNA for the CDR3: TGCAGCGTTGACACACAGGGGGAAAGCACCGGGGAGCTGTTTTTT.

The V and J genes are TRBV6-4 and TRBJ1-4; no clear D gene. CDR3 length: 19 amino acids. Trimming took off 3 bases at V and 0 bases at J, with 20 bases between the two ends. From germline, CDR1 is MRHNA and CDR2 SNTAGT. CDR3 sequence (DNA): TGTGCCAGCAGTGAACCGAAGGCGTCTGGAGGATCAACTAATGAAAAACTGTTTTTT. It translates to CASSEPKASGGSTNEKLFF.

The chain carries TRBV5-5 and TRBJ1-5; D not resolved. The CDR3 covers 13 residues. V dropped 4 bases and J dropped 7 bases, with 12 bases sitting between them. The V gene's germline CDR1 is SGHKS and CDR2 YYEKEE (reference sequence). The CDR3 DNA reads TGTGCCAGCAGCCCGGCGGGGAGGCAGCCCCAGCATTTT. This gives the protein CASSPAGRQPQHF.

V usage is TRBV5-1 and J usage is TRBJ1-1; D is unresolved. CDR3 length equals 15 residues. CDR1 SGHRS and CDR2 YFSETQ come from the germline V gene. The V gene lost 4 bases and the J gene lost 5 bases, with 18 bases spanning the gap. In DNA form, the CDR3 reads TGCGCCAGCAGCCCCTCAGGAGGTCCTAGGACTGAAGCTTTCTTT. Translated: CASSPSGGPRTEAFF. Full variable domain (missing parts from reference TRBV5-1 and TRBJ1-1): KAGVTQTPRYLIKTRGQQVTLSCSPISGHRSVSWYQQTPGQGLQFLFEYFSETQRNKGNFPGRFSGRQFSNSRSEMNVSTLELGDSALYLCASSPSGGPRTEAFFGQGTRLTVV.

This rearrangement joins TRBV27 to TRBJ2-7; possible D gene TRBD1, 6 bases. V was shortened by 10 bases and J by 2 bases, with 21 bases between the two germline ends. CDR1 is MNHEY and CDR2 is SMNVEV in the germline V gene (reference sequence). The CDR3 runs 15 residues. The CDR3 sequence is CATPCPGHLPYEQYF. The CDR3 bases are TGTGCCACCCCCTGCCCGGGACACCTACCCTACGAGCAGTACTTC.

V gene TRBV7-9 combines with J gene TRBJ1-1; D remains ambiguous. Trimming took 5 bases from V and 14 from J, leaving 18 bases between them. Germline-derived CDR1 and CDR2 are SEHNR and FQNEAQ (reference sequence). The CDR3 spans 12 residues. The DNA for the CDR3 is TGTGCCAGCAGCCTCGGAGGAGGGTCTGTATTCTTT. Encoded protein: CASSLGGGSVFF.

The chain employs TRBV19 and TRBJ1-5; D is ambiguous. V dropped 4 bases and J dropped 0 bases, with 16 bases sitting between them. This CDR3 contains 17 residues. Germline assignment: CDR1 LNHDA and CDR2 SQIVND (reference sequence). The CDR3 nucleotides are TGTGCCAGTAGTACCCTGGAGGGCGGGTATAGCAATCAGCCCCAGCATTTT. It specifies CASSTLEGGYSNQPQHF.

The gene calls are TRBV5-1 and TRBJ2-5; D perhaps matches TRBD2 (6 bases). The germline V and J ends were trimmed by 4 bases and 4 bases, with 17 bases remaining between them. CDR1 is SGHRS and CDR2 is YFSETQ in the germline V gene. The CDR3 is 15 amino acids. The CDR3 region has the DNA TGCGCCAGCAGCCTCGTCGGGGGTAATAGAGAGACCCAGTACTTC. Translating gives CASSLVGGNRETQYF. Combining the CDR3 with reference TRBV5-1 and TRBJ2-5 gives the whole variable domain KAGVTQTPRYLIKTRGQQVTLSCSPISGHRSVSWYQQTPGQGLQFLFEYFSETQRNKGNFPGRFSGRQFSNSRSEMNVSTLELGDSALYLCASSLVGGNRETQYFGPGTRLLVL.

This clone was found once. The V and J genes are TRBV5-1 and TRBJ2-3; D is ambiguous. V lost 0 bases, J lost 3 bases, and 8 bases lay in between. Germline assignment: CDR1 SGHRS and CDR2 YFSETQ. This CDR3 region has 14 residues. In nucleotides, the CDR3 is TGCGCCAGCAGCTTGGCGCGAGAAACAGATACGCAGTATTTT. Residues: CASSLARETDTQYF.

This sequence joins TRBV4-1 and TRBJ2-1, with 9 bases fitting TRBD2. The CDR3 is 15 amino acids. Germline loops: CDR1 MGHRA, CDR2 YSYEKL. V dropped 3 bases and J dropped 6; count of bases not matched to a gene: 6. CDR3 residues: CASSQSGTSFNEQFF. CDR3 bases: TGCGCCAGCAGCCAGTCCGGGACTAGCTTCAATGAGCAGTTCTTC.

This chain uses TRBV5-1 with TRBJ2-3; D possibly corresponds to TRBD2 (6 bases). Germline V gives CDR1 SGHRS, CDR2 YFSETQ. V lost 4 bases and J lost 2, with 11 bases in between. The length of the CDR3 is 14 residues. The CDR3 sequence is CASSQGLYTDTQYF. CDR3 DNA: TGCGCCAGCAGCCAAGGACTATACACAGATACGCAGTATTTT.